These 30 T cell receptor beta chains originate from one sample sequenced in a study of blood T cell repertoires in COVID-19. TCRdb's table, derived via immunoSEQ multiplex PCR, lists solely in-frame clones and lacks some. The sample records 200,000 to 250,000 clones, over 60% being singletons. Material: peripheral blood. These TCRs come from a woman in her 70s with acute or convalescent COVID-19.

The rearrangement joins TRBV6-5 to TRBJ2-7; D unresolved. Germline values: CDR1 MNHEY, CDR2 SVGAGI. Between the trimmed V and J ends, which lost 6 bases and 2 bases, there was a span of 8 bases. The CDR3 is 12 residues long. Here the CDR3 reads CASRAQTYEQYF. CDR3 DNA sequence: TGTGCCAGCAGGGCCCAGACCTACGAGCAGTACTTC.

The CDR3 reads CASSHWDRETEAFF. The CDR3 region has the DNA TGTGCCAGCAGCCACTGGGACAGGGAGACTGAAGCTTTCTTT. This chain uses TRBV3-1 (or the pseudogene TRBV3-2) with TRBJ1-1, with 9 nucleotides matching TRBD1. In germline, CDR1 is LGHDT, CDR2 YNNKEL (reference sequence). The CDR3 sequence is 14 residues long. With 3 bases clipped from V and 5 bases from J, the junction kept 4 bases outside the gene matches.

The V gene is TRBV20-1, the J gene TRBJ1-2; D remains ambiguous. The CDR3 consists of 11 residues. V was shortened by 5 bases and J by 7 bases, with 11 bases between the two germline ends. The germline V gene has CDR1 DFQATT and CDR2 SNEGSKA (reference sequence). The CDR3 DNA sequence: TGCAGTGCTCCGTTGAGAGGTGGCTACACCTTC. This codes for CSAPLRGGYTF.

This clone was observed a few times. The CDR3 DNA is TGTGCCAGCAGCTACAAGGGGAGCAATCAGCCCCAGCATTTT. This codes for CASSYKGSNQPQHF. This chain uses TRBV7-2 with TRBJ1-5; a weak D match, TRBD1 (5 bases). V gave up 4 bases and J gave up 1 base, with 8 bases separating them. Germline-derived CDR1 and CDR2 are SGHTA and FQGNSA. The CDR3 is 14 amino acids.

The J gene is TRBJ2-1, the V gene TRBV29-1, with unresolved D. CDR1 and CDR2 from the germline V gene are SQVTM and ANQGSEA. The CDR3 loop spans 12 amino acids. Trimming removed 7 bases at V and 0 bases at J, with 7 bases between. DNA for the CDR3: TGCAGCGGGGCGAGCTCCTACAATGAGCAGTTCTTC. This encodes CSGASSYNEQFF.

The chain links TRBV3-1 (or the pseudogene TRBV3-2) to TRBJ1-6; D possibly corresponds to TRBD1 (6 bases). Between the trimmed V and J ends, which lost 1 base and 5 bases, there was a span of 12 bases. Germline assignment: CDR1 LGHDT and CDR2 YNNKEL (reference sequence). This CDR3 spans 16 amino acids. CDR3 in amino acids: CASSQVGQGNNSPLHF. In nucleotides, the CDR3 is TGTGCCAGCAGCCAAGTGGGTCAGGGGAATAATTCACCCCTCCACTTT.

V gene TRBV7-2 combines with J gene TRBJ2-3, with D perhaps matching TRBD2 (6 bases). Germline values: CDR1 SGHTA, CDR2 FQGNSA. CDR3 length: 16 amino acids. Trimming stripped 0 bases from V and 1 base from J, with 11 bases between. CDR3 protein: CASSLARPSGTDTQYF. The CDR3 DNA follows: TGTGCCAGCAGCTTAGCGCGTCCTAGCGGCACAGATACGCAGTATTTT.

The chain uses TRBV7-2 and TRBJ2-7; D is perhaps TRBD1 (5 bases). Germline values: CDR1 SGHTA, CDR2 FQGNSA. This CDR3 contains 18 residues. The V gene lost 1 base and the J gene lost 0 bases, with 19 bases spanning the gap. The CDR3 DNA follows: TGTGCCAGCAGCTTAGTTCGACAGACCGAAAGGATCTCCTACGAGCAGTACTTC. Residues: CASSLVRQTERISYEQYF.

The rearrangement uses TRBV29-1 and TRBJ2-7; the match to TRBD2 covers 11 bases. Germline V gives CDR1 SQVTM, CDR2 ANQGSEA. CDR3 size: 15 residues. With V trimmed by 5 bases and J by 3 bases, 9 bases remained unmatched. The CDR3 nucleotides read TGCAGCGTTCGACCCGGACTAGCGGGTAACTACGAGCAGTACTTC. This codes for CSVRPGLAGNYEQYF.

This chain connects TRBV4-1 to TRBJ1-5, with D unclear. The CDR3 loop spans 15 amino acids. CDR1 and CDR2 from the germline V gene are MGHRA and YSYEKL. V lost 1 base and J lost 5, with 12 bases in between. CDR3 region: CASSQVGQEDQPQHF. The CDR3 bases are TGCGCCAGCAGCCAAGTCGGTCAGGAAGATCAGCCCCAGCATTTT.

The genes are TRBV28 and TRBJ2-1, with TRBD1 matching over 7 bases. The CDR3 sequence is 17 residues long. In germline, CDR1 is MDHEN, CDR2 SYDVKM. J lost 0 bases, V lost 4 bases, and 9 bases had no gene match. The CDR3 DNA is TGTGCCAGCAGTTCCGCAGGTAGGGACAGCTCCTACAATGAGCAGTTCTTC. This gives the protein CASSSAGRDSSYNEQFF.

CDR3 DNA sequence: TGCGCCAGCAGCCCCGGGACAGGGCAGAACAATGAGCAGTTCTTC. Its translation: CASSPGTGQNNEQFF. The chain has TRBV5-1 and TRBJ2-1; 9 bases fit TRBD1. CDR1 and CDR2 from the germline V gene are SGHRS and YFSETQ. Germline trimming cut 4 bases from V and 5 bases from J; bases unmatched to any gene: 7. This CDR3 spans 15 amino acids.

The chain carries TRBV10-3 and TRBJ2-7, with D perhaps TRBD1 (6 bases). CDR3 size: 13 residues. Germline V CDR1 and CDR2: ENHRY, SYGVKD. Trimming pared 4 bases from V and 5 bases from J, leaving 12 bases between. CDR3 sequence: CAISVGGEDEQYF. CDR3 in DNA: TGTGCCATCAGTGTTGGGGGCGAGGACGAGCAGTACTTC.

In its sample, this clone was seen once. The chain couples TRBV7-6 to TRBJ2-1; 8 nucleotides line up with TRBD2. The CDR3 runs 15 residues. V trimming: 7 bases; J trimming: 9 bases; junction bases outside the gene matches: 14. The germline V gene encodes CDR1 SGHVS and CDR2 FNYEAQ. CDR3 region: CASNPRAAGDGEQFF. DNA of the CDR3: TGTGCCAGCAACCCTAGGGCAGCGGGGGACGGTGAGCAGTTCTTC.

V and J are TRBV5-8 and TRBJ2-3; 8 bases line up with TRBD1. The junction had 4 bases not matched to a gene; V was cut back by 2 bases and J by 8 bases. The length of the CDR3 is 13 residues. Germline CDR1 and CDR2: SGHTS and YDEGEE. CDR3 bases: TGTGCCAGCAGCTTAAACAGGGGGAGTACGCAGTATTTT. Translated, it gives CASSLNRGSTQYF.

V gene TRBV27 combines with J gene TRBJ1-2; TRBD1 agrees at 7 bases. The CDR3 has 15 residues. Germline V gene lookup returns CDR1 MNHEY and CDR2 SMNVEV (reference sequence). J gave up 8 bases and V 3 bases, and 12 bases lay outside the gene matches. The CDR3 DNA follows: TGTGCCAGCAGTTTCTCCGACAGGGAGGTAGGCGGCTACACCTTC. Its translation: CASSFSDREVGGYTF.

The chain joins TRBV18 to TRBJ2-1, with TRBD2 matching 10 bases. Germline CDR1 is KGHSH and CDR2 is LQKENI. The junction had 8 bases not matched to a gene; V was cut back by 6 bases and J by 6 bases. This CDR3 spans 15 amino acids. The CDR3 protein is CASSPLAGVGNEQFF. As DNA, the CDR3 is TGTGCCAGCTCCCCGCTAGCGGGAGTGGGCAATGAGCAGTTCTTC.

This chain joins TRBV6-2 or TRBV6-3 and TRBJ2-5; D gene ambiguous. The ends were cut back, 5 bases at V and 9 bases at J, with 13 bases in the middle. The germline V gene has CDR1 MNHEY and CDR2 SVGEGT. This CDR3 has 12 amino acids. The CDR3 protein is CASSNRVFPQYF. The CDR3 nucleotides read TGTGCCAGCAGTAATCGAGTGTTCCCCCAGTACTTC.

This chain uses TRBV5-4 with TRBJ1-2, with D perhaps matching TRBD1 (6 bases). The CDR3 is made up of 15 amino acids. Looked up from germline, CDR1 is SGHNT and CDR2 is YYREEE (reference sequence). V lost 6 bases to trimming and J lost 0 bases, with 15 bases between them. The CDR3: CASTTGGGSNYGYTF. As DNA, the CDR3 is TGTGCCAGCACCACGGGGGGCGGATCTAACTATGGCTACACCTTC.

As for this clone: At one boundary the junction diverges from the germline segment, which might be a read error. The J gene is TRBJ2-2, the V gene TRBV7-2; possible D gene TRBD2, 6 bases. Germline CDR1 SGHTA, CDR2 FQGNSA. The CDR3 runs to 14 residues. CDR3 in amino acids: CATSRGGNSGELFF. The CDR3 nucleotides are TGTGCCACCTCACGGGGCGGGAACTCCGGGGAGCTGTTTTTT.

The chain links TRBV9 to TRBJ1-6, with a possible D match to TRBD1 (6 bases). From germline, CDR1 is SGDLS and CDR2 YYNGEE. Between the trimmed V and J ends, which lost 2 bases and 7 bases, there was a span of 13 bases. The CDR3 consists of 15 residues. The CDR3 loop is CASSVGARGNSPLHF. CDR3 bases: TGTGCCAGCAGCGTGGGGGCCCGGGGAAATTCACCCCTCCACTTT.

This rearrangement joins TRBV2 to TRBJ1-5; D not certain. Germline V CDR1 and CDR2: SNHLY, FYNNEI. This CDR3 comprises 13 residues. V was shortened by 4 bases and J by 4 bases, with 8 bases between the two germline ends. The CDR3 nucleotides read TGTGCCAGCAGTGTGGCGGAAAATCAGCCCCAGCATTTT. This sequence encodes CASSVAENQPQHF.

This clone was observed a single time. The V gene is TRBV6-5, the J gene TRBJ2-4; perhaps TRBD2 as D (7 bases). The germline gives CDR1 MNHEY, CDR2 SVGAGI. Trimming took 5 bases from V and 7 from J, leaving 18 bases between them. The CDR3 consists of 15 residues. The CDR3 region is CASSPLGGGPNIQYF. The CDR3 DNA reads TGTGCCAGCAGTCCACTGGGAGGGGGGCCGAACATTCAGTACTTC.

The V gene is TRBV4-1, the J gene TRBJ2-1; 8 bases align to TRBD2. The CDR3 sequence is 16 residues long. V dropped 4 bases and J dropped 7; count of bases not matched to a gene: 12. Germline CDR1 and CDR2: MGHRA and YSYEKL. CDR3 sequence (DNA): TGCGCCAGCAGCCCGTACCCCCGGGAGGGCCTGAATGAGCAGTTCTTC. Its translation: CASSPYPREGLNEQFF.

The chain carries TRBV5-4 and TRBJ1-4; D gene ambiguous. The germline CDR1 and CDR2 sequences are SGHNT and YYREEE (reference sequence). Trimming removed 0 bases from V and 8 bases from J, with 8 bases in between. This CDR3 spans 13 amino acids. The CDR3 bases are TGTGCCAGCAGCTTGGGACCGAGGGAAAAACTGTTTTTT. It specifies CASSLGPREKLFF.

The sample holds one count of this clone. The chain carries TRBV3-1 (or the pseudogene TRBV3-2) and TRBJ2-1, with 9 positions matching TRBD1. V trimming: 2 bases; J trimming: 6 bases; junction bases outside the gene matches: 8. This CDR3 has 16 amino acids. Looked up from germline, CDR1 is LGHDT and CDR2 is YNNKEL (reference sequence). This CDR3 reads CASSQLGQGLGNEQFF. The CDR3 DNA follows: TGTGCCAGCAGCCAACTTGGACAGGGGCTGGGCAATGAGCAGTTCTTC.

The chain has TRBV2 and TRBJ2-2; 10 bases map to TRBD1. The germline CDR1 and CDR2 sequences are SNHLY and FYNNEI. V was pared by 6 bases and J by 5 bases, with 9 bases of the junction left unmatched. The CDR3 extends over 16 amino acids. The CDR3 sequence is CASRRRTGGLTGELFF. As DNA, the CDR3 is TGTGCCAGCAGGAGGAGGACAGGGGGGCTTACCGGGGAGCTGTTTTTT.

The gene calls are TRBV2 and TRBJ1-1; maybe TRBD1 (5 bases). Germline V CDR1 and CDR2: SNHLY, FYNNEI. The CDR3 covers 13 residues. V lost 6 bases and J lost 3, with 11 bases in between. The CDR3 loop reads CASSRDGDTEAFF. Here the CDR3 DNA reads TGTGCCAGCAGCAGGGATGGGGACACTGAAGCTTTCTTT.

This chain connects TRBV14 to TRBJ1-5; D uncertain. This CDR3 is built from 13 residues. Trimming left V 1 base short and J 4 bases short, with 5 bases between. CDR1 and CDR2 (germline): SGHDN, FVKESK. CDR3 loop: CASSQGENQPQHF. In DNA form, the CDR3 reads TGTGCCAGCAGCCAAGGGGAGAATCAGCCCCAGCATTTT.

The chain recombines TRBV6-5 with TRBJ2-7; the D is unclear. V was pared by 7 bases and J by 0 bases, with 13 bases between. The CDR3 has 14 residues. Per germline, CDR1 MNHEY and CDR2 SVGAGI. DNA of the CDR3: TGTGCCAGCAAAATCACTTACAGCTCCTACGAGCAGTACTTC. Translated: CASKITYSSYEQYF.